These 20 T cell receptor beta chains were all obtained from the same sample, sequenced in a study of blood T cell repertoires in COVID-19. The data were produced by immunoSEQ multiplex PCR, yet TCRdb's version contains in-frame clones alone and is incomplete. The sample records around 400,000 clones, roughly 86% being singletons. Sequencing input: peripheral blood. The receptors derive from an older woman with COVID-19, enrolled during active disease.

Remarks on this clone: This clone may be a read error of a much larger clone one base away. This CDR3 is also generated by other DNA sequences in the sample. The CDR3 spells CASSLAGGTYEQYF. For the CDR3, the DNA is TGCGCCAGCAGCTTAGCGGGGGGCACCTACGAGCAGTACTTC. This rearrangement joins TRBV5-1 to TRBJ2-7, with TRBD2 matching 9 bases. The CDR3 is 14 amino acids. Trimming took 2 bases from V and 2 from J; bases not matched to a gene: 2. The germline gives CDR1 SGHRS, CDR2 YFSETQ.

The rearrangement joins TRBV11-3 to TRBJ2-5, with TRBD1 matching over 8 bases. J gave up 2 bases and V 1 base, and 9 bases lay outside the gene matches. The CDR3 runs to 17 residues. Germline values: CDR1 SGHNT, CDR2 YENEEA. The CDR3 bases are TGTGCCAGCAGCTTAGGAAAGGGGACAGGCTCTCAAGAGACCCAGTACTTC. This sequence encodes CASSLGKGTGSQETQYF.

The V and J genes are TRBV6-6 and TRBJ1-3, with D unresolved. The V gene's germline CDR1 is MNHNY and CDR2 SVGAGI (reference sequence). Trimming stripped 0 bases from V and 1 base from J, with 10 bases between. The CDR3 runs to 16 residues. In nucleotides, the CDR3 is TGTGCCAGCAGTTACTCGATTTCAGATTCTGGAAACACCATATATTTT. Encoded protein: CASSYSISDSGNTIYF.

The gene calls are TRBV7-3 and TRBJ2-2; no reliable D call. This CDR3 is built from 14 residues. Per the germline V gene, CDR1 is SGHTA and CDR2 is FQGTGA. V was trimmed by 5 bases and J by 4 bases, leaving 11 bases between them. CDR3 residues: CASSPTEITGELFF. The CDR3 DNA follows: TGTGCCAGCAGCCCCACAGAAATCACCGGGGAGCTGTTTTTT.

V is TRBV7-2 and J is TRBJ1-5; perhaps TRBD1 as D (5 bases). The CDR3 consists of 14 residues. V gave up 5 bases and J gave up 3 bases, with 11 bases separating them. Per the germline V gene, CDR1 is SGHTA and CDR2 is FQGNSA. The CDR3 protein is CASSGDSYNQPQHF. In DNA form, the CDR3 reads TGTGCCAGCAGCGGAGACAGCTACAATCAGCCCCAGCATTTT.

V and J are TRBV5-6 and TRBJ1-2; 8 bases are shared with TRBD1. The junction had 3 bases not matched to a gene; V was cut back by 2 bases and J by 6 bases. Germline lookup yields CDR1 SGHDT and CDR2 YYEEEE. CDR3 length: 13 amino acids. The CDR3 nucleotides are TGTGCCAGCAGCTTCGGACAGGGAAATGGCTACACCTTC. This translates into CASSFGQGNGYTF.

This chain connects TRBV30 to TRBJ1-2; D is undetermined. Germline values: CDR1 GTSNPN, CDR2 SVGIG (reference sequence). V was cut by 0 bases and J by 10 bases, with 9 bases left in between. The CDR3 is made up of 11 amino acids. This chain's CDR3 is CAWSVGGYYTF. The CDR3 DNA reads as TGTGCCTGGAGTGTAGGAGGTTACTACACCTTC.

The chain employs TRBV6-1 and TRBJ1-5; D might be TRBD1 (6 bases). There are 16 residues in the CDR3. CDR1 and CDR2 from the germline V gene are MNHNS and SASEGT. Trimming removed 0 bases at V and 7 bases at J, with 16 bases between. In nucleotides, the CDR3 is TGTGCCAGCAGTGAAGCCCTCCAAGGCAGGGGACAGCCCCAGCATTTT. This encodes CASSEALQGRGQPQHF.

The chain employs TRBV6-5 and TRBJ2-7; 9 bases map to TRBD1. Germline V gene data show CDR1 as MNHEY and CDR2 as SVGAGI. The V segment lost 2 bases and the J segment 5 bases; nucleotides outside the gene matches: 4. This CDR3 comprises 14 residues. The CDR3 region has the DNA TGTGCCAGCAGTTACGGACAGGGGACCCACGAGCAGTACTTC. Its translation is CASSYGQGTHEQYF.

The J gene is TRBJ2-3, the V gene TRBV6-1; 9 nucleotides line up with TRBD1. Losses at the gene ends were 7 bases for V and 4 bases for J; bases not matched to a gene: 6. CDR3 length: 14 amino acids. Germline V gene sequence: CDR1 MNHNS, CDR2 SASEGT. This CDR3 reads CASTHGTGPDTQYF. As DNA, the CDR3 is TGTGCCAGCACCCACGGGACAGGGCCAGATACGCAGTATTTT.

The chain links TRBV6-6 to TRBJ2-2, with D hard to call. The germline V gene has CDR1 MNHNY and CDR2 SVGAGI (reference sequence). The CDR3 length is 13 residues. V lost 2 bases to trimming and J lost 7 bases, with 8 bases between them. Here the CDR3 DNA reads TGTGCCAGCAGTTACCAGAGGAGCGGGGAGCTGTTTTTT. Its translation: CASSYQRSGELFF.

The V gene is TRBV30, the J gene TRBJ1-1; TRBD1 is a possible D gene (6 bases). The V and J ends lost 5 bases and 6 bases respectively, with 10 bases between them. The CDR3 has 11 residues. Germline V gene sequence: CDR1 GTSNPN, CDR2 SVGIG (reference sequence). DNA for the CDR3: TGTGCCTGGGACAGGAGAGCTGAAGCTTTCTTT. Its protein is CAWDRRAEAFF.

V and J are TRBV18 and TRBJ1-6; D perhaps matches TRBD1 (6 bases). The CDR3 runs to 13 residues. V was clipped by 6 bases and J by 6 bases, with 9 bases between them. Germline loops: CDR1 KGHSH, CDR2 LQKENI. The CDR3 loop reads CASSLDSNSPLHF. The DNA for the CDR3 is TGTGCCAGCTCCTTGGACAGTAATTCACCCCTCCACTTT.

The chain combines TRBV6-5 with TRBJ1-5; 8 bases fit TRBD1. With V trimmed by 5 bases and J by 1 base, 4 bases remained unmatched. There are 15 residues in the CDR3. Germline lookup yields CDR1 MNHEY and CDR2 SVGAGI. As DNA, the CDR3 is TGTGCCAGCAGTAGTAACAGGGGGAGCAATCAGCCCCAGCATTTT. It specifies CASSSNRGSNQPQHF.

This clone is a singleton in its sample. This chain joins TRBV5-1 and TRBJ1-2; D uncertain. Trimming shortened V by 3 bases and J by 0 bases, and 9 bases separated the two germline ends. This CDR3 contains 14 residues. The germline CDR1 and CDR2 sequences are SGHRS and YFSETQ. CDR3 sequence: CASSSLSTNYGYTF. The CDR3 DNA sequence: TGCGCCAGCAGCTCCTTGAGTACTAACTATGGCTACACCTTC.

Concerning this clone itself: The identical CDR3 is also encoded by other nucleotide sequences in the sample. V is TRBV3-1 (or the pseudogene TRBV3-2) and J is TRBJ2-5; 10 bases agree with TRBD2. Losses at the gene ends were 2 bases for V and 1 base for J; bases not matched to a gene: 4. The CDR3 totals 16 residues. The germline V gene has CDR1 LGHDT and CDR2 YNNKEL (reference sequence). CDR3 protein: CASSQRPSGGQETQYF. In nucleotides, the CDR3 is TGTGCCAGCAGCCAACGCCCTAGCGGGGGCCAAGAGACCCAGTACTTC.

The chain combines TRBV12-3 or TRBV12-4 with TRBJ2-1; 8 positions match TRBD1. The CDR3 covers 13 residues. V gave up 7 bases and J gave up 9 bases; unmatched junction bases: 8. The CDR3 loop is CASMKQGEVEQFF. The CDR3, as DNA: TGTGCCAGCATGAAACAGGGGGAGGTTGAGCAGTTCTTC.

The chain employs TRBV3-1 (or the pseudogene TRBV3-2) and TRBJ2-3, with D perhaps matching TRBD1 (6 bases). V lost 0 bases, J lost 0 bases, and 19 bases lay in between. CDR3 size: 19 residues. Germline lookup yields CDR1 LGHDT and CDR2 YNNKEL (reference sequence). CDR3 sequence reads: CASSQDRGQPIQSTDTQYF. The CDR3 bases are TGTGCCAGCAGCCAAGATAGAGGACAGCCTATACAGAGCACAGATACGCAGTATTTT.

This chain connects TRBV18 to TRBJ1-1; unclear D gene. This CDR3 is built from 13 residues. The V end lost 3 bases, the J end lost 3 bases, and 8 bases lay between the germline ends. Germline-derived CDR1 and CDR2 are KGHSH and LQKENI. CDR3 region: CASSPGLDTEAFF. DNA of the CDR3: TGTGCCAGCTCACCCGGACTGGACACTGAAGCTTTCTTT. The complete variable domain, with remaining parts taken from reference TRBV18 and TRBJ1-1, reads NAGVMQNPRHLVRRRGQEARLRCSPMKGHSHVYWYRQLPEEGLKFMVYLQKENIIDESGMPKERFSAEFPKEGPSILRIQQVVRGDSAAYFCASSPGLDTEAFFGQGTRLTVV.

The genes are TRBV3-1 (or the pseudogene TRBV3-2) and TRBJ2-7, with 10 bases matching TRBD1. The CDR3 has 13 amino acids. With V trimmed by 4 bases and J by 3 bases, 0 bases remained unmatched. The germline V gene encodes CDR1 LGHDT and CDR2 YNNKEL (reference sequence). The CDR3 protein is CASSRTGGYEQYF. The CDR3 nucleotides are TGTGCCAGCAGCCGGACAGGGGGCTACGAGCAGTACTTC.